The next 23 T cell receptor beta chains were all read from a single sample in a study of blood T cells in healthy people across ages. Then a second PCR, running roughly 6 to 12 cycles, was carried out with a sample-barcoded 5' primer and a J-beta primer mix. TCRdb recomputed calls from the 5' RACE reads with MiXCR, one row per CDR3 protein. The sample records hundreds of thousands of distinct CDR3 sequences, 20% to 25% being singletons. These sequences were also reported in another study, on T cells of mothers and their children.

Sequencing was carried out using blood. Receptors originate from a boy aged 10-17 years in good health.

This clonotype was counted only a few times. This chain joins TRBV20-1 and TRBJ2-5; 9 bases are shared with TRBD1. The J call is doubtful: the DNA matches TRBJ2-7 better. This CDR3 comprises 13 residues. Germline V CDR1 and CDR2: DFQATT, SNEGSKA (reference sequence). The CDR3 nucleotides are TGCAGTGCTATGGACAGGGGTTTTGGCGAGCAGTACTTC. This sequence encodes CSAMDRGFGEQYF.

V is TRBV24-1 and J is TRBJ2-5; the match to TRBD1 covers 8 bases. Matching the DNA end better, TRBJ2-1 makes the J call doubtful. Germline CDR1 KGHDR, CDR2 SFDVKD. This CDR3 contains 16 residues. The CDR3 loop reads CATSDFPGQETGEQFF. CDR3 DNA: TGTGCCACCAGTGATTTCCCGGGACAGGAAACGGGGGAGCAGTTCTTC.

The J gene is TRBJ2-2, the V gene TRBV7-9; D may be TRBD1 (5 bases). The CDR3 runs to 16 residues. Germline CDR1 is SEHNR and CDR2 is FQNEAQ (reference sequence). Trimming cost V 3 bases and J 6 bases, with 17 bases left between them. The CDR3 nucleotides read TGTGCCAGCAGCTTGGATCAGGGTGGATCCTCCGGGGAGCTGTTTTTT. Protein product: CASSLDQGGSSGELFF.

This clonotype was seen a few times. This chain links TRBV3-1 with TRBJ2-1, with 14 bases that match TRBD2. J lost 7 bases, V lost 5 bases, and 7 bases had no gene match. Per the germline V gene, CDR1 is LGHDT and CDR2 is YNNKEL (reference sequence). The CDR3 loop spans 16 amino acids. In DNA form, the CDR3 reads TGTGCCAGCAGCTGGAGACTAGCGGGAGGGGTGAATGAGCAGTTCTTC. Protein: CASSWRLAGGVNEQFF.

This clonotype was seen a few times. The rearrangement links TRBV29-1 to TRBJ1-2; 9 bases match TRBD1. Germline loops: CDR1 SQVTM, CDR2 ANQGSEA. The length of the CDR3 is 13 residues. V lost 3 bases to trimming and J lost 4 bases; unmatched junction nucleotides: 3. Written as DNA, the CDR3 is TGCAGCGTTGAGGGGACAGGGCTCTATGGCTACACCTTC. It is translated as CSVEGTGLYGYTF.

V gene TRBV4-1 combines with J gene TRBJ2-5; TRBD2 might be the D (6 bases). The tail of the sequence fits TRBJ2-1 better, so the J call may be wrong. The CDR3 sequence is 16 residues long. The germline V gene has CDR1 MGHRA and CDR2 YSYEKL. The DNA of the CDR3 is TGCGCCAGCAGCCAAGGGGACTCTATCTATTACAATGAGCAGTTCTTC. This sequence encodes CASSQGDSIYYNEQFF.

The V and J genes are TRBV7-8 and TRBJ2-5; 7 bases are shared with TRBD2. V shed 3 bases, J shed 3 bases, and the junction held 4 bases outside the gene matches. This CDR3 spans 14 amino acids. Germline CDR1 is SGHVS and CDR2 is FQNEAQ. The CDR3 DNA reads TGTGCCAGCAGCTTCCGAGGGAGGGAAGAGACCCAGTACTTC. This codes for CASSFRGREETQYF.

The chain carries TRBV20-1 and TRBJ2-7; TRBD2 matches 7 bases. The end of the DNA fits TRBJ2-1 better, so the J call may be wrong. Per the germline V gene, CDR1 is DFQATT and CDR2 is SNEGSKA (reference sequence). The CDR3 runs to 13 residues. CDR3 loop: CSAVLAPLSEQFF. The CDR3 DNA is TGCAGTGCTGTACTAGCGCCATTATCTGAGCAGTTCTTC.

The V gene is TRBV12-3 or TRBV12-4, the J gene TRBJ2-4; maybe TRBD1 (6 bases). The CDR3 totals 17 residues. Trimming took off 6 bases at V and 3 bases at J, with 21 bases between the two ends. The CDR3 protein is CASSWGLQGYGKNIQYF. The CDR3 DNA is TGTGCCAGCAGCTGGGGGCTTCAGGGGTATGGCAAAAACATTCAGTACTTC.

This clonotype has more than one count but fewer than ten. The chain uses TRBV28 and TRBJ1-5, with D possibly matching TRBD1 (6 bases). The CDR3 loop spans 13 amino acids. Germline assignment: CDR1 MDHEN and CDR2 SYDVKM. V lost 10 bases and J lost 3, with 13 bases in between. CDR3 loop: CATGGGPNQPQHF. CDR3 coding DNA: TGTGCCACCGGGGGGGGCCCCAATCAGCCCCAGCATTTT.

CDR3 DNA sequence: TGCGCCAGCAGCCCCCCTTCGGCGGAGGGGAATCAGCCCCAGCATTTT. Residues: CASSPPSAEGNQPQHF. V gene TRBV4-1 combines with J gene TRBJ1-5; a possible D gene is TRBD1 (5 bases). V was cut by 4 bases and J by 4 bases, with 17 bases left in between. CDR1 is MGHRA, CDR2 YSYEKL, per germline. The CDR3 is 16 residues long.

This clonotype was detected only a few times. This rearrangement joins TRBV6-6 to TRBJ1-4; the D gene is possibly TRBD1 (5 bases). The CDR3 has 14 residues. Germline-derived CDR1 and CDR2 are MNHNY and SVGAGI (reference sequence). V lost 6 bases and J lost 8, with 16 bases in between. The CDR3 loop is CASRPSGGGEKLFF. CDR3 in DNA: TGTGCCAGCAGGCCATCGGGGGGAGGGGAAAAACTGTTTTTT.

The chain uses TRBV9 and TRBJ2-3, with 7 bases matching TRBD1. V lost 2 bases and J lost 6; bases outside the gene matches: 15. In germline, CDR1 is SGDLS, CDR2 YYNGEE. The CDR3 is made up of 17 amino acids. The CDR3 sequence is CASSVQNDRATSDTQYF. The DNA for the CDR3 is TGTGCCAGCAGCGTCCAAAACGACAGGGCAACTTCGGATACGCAGTATTTT.

The chain couples TRBV7-9 to TRBJ2-3; the D is unclear. The CDR3 extends over 15 amino acids. Germline lookup yields CDR1 SEHNR and CDR2 FQNEAQ (reference sequence). V was cut by 5 bases and J by 4 bases, with 16 bases left in between. CDR3 sequence reads: CASSKAETGADTQYF. In DNA, the CDR3 is TGTGCCAGCAGCAAGGCCGAGACGGGCGCAGATACGCAGTATTTT.

Only a few counts were recorded for this clonotype. The rearrangement links TRBV15 to TRBJ2-7; TRBD2 matches at 9 bases. The CDR3 length is 13 residues. V lost 8 bases, J lost 3 bases, and 5 bases stayed unmatched. Germline assignment: CDR1 LNHNV and CDR2 YYDKDF (reference sequence). DNA for the CDR3: TGTGCCACCCAACTAGCGGGTTTCTACGAGCAGTACTTC. This translates into CATQLAGFYEQYF.

This clonotype was seen a handful of times. The chain has TRBV6-1 and TRBJ1-2; 11 bases align to TRBD1. The junction had 4 bases not matched to a gene; V was cut back by 3 bases and J by 10 bases. The V gene's germline CDR1 is MNHNS and CDR2 SASEGT. The CDR3 has 13 amino acids. Here the CDR3 DNA reads TGTGCCAGCAGTGACCGGGACAGGGGGGACTACACCTTC. As protein: CASSDRDRGDYTF.

Comment on this clonotype: A junction end diverges from the germline sequence, so it may reflect a read error. The chain links TRBV7-9 to TRBJ2-1, with D unresolved. CDR1 and CDR2 (germline): SEHNR, FQNEAQ (reference sequence). This CDR3 comprises 12 residues. This CDR3 is CANSLLNNEQFF. The CDR3 coding sequence is TGTGCCAACAGCTTGTTAAACAATGAGCAGTTCTTC.

The chain joins TRBV4-1 to TRBJ2-3; TRBD2 matches 8 bases. Germline V gene data show CDR1 as MGHRA and CDR2 as YSYEKL. The CDR3 runs to 17 residues. V was clipped by 3 bases and J by 2 bases; unmatched bases: 10. The CDR3 loop reads CASSHANLAGPTDTQYF. CDR3 sequence (DNA): TGCGCCAGCAGCCACGCCAATCTAGCGGGTCCCACAGATACGCAGTATTTT.

This clonotype was counted only a few times. The genes are TRBV13 and TRBJ2-1; D is possibly TRBD1 or TRBD2 (5 bases each). This CDR3 comprises 15 residues. Germline CDR1 is PRHDT and CDR2 is FYEKMQ (reference sequence). V shed 5 bases and J shed 2 bases, with 13 bases lying between them. CDR3 loop: CASSPPGGTYNEQFF. In DNA, the CDR3 is TGTGCCAGCAGCCCTCCTGGGGGAACCTACAATGAGCAGTTCTTC.

Only a few counts were recorded for this clonotype. V is TRBV20-1 and J is TRBJ2-7, with D unclear. Germline assignment: CDR1 DFQATT and CDR2 SNEGSKA (reference sequence). CDR3 length: 14 residues. Trimming stripped 4 bases from V and 0 bases from J, with 13 bases between. The CDR3 here is CSAILSLGSYEQYF. As DNA, the CDR3 is TGCAGTGCTATTTTATCACTCGGCTCCTACGAGCAGTACTTC.

This clonotype has just a few counts. V gene TRBV29-1 combines with J gene TRBJ2-4; D possibly corresponds to TRBD2 (6 bases). Germline V CDR1 and CDR2: SQVTM, ANQGSEA. The CDR3 totals 13 residues. The V end lost 6 bases, the J end lost 0 bases, and 9 bases lay between the germline ends. This CDR3 is CSVPGLAKNIQYF. DNA for the CDR3: TGCAGCGTGCCGGGACTAGCCAAAAACATTCAGTACTTC.

The chain employs TRBV20-1 and TRBJ2-7; 11 nucleotides align to TRBD2. The CDR3 runs to 14 residues. V trimming: 0 bases; J trimming: 3 bases; junction bases outside the gene matches: 1. CDR1 is DFQATT and CDR2 is SNEGSKA in the germline V gene (reference sequence). The CDR3 nucleotides are TGCAGTGCTAGAGATGGGACTAGCGGCTACGAGCAGTACTTC. As protein: CSARDGTSGYEQYF.

J is TRBJ2-1 and V is TRBV6-1; 7 positions agree with TRBD2. V lost 6 bases, J lost 8 bases, and 16 bases stayed unmatched. The CDR3 is made up of 16 amino acids. Germline V gene sequence: CDR1 MNHNS, CDR2 SASEGT. The CDR3 loop reads CASRDGWTRGLHEQFF. The CDR3 bases are TGTGCCAGCAGGGACGGCTGGACTAGAGGTTTACATGAGCAGTTCTTC.